The present TCR beta chain was sequenced within a study of cytomegalovirus exposure and HLA in healthy donors. As for the study in general: Prior work identified about 120 million unique TCR beta sequences in about 179 million T cells. Study outcomes and limitations: In vitro, three CMV-associated chains proved specific for CMV antigens.

The PCR employed 60 Vbeta primers together with 13 Jbeta primers. Sequencing used immunoSEQ multiplex PCR; TCRdb keeps in-frame clones, though not all of them. The sample holds around 120,000 clones, roughly 88% seen once. This clone was seen once. The target antigen is unknown. This sequence was found in a boy aged 5-17 years in good health and CMV-seronegative. Material: PBMCs.

CDR3 loop: CAISFREGETQYF. DNA for the CDR3: TGTGCCATCTCTTTTAGGGAGGGGGAGACCCAGTACTTC. This chain links TRBV10-3 with TRBJ2-5, with 7 nucleotides matching TRBD2. The ends lost 8 bases at V and 5 bases at J; junction bases unmatched: 8. The V gene's germline CDR1 is ENHRY and CDR2 SYGVKD. This CDR3 has 13 residues.